Listed below are T cell receptor beta chains from one sample, sequenced in a study of CD8+CD57+ T cells in acquired aplastic anemia. TCRdb used MiXCR to reprocess the reads, holding one entry per CDR3 protein. This sample carries 200,000 or so distinct CDR3 sequences, just under 50% of them seen once, and the ten largest clones take around 8.8%. The material sequenced was sorted CD4+, CD8+, or CD8+CD57+ T cells (not recorded which) from PBMCs. Receptors were obtained from a human donor with aplastic anemia. The CDR3 runs from the conserved cysteine through the conserved F or W. Fields, in order: CDR3 DNA, CDR3 protein, V gene, clone size, J gene, D gene. D genes are given only for firm matches. The size of a clone is reported for some rows only, either as once, few or many, or as a class for expanded clones.

TGTGCCAGCAGTGATAAGCAGGGGGCGGAGGGCTACACCTTC | CASSDKQGAEGYTF | TRBV2 | NA | TRBJ1-2 | TRBD1
TGTGCCAGCAGCTTGTGGGGGGACCATACGCAGTATTTT | CASSLWGDHTQYF | TRBV5-5 | few | TRBJ2-3 | NA
TGTGCCAGCAGCGTAAGTCCGGGCAATGAGCAGTTCTTC | CASSVSPGNEQFF | TRBV9 | many | TRBJ2-1 | NA
TGCGCCAGCAGCTTGGGACTAGCGGGTCACAATGAGCAGTACTTC | CASSLGLAGHNEQYF | TRBV5-1 | NA | TRBJ2-7 | TRBD2
TGTGCCAGCAGCCCCAAGGGGGGGCTGAACACTGAAGCTTTCTTT | CASSPKGGLNTEAFF | TRBV6-5 | few | TRBJ1-1 | NA
TGCGCCAGCAGCTTGGACGGCCCGAACACTGAAGCTTTCTTT | CASSLDGPNTEAFF | TRBV5-1 | many | TRBJ1-1 | NA
TGCGCCAGCAGCTTGCGCGACAAGGTCACAGATACGCAGTATTTT | CASSLRDKVTDTQYF | TRBV5-1 | few | TRBJ2-3 | NA
TGTGCCAGCAGCCTTGGGCAGGGGGCCATGGACACCGGGGAGCTGTTTTTT | CASSLGQGAMDTGELFF | TRBV9 | many | TRBJ2-2 | TRBD1
TGTGCCAGCCTTAAACAGGGCTACTCCTACGAGCAGTACTTC | CASLKQGYSYEQYF | TRBV2 | many | TRBJ2-7 | NA
TGTGCCAGCAGTCGACATGCAGATACCAACTATGGCTACACCTTC | CASSRHADTNYGYTF | TRBV6-1 | many | TRBJ1-2 | NA
TGTGCCAGCAGCGTAGAACAGACGAACACTGAAGCTTTCTTT | CASSVEQTNTEAFF | TRBV9 | many | TRBJ1-1 | NA
TGTGCCAGCAGCTTAGGACAGCGGCAAGAGACCCAGTACTTC | CASSLGQRQETQYF | TRBV7-8 | NA | TRBJ2-5 | NA
TGCAGTGCTAGGCTACGGGGATACGAGCAGTACTTC | CSARLRGYEQYF | TRBV20-1 | NA | TRBJ2-7 | NA
TGCAGTGCTAGATTCGGGGCCAATAATTCACCCCTCCACTTT | CSARFGANNSPLHF | TRBV20-1 | many | TRBJ1-6 | NA
TGTGCCAGCAGTAAGGGACAGAGTGATTCTAACTATGGCTACACCTTC | CASSKGQSDSNYGYTF | TRBV25-1 | NA | TRBJ1-2 | TRBD1
TGTGCCAGCACGAATGTCGAGGGACTAGGTGGGGGAGGCGAGCAGTACTTC | CASTNVEGLGGGGEQYF | TRBV11-1 | few | TRBJ2-7 | TRBD2
TGTGCCACCAAGGGCTACGAGCAGTACTTC | CATKGYEQYF | TRBV25-1 | NA | TRBJ2-7 | NA
TGTGCCACCAGCAGGGAAGGACCCAGGAATGAGCAGTTCTTC | CATSREGPRNEQFF | TRBV15 | few | TRBJ2-1 | NA
TGTGCCAGCAGCTTATCCGGGACTGCGACCCAGTACTTC | CASSLSGTATQYF | TRBV7-8 | NA | TRBJ2-5 | NA
TGTGCCAGCAGCCGGGACAGCTATGGCTACACCTTC | CASSRDSYGYTF | TRBV11-2 | many | TRBJ1-2 | TRBD1
TGTGCCAGCAGCGTGGGGACTAGCGAAGAGACCCAGTACTTC | CASSVGTSEETQYF | TRBV7-3 | NA | TRBJ2-5 | TRBD2
TGCAGTGCTCTCTCGGACCCAAGCAATCAGCCCCAGCATTTT | CSALSDPSNQPQHF | TRBV20-1 | NA | TRBJ1-5 | NA
TGTGCCAGCAGTGAATATACGGGAGGGATAGGGAACACTGAAGCTTTCTTT | CASSEYTGGIGNTEAFF | TRBV25-1 | once | TRBJ1-1 | NA
TGTGCCATCAGTGAGGCGACAGGGATGGAGACCCAGTACTTC | CAISEATGMETQYF | TRBV10-3 | NA | TRBJ2-5 | TRBD1
TGCGCCAGCAGCCCTGGGGGCGTTCTGGCCAAAAACATTCAGTACTTC | CASSPGGVLAKNIQYF | TRBV5-1 | few | TRBJ2-4 | NA
TGTGCCTCAATGGTGGGGGGAGAAGGCTACACCTTC | CASMVGGEGYTF | TRBV2 | NA | TRBJ1-2 | NA
TGTGCCAGCAGTTCGGTTAACATTCAGTACTTC | CASSSVNIQYF | TRBV27 | few | TRBJ2-4 | NA
TGCAGTGCTAGAGATCCCTTCTCAACGTACGAGCAGTACTTC | CSARDPFSTYEQYF | TRBV20-1 | many | TRBJ2-7 | NA
TGTGCCACCAGCGGATCACAGAACACTGAAGCTTTCTTT | CATSGSQNTEAFF | TRBV15 | few | TRBJ1-1 | NA
TGCGCCAGCAGCTTGGGAGGGTGGGACAGACGACTAGGTACGCAGTATTTT | CASSLGGWDRRLGTQYF | TRBV5-1 | many | TRBJ2-3 | NA
TGTGCCATCAGTGAGTCCACCACGGTAGCTTTCTTT | CAISESTTVAFF | TRBV10-3 | few | TRBJ1-1 | NA
TGCAGCGTTCGCCGCGGACGGACCAACACTGAAGCTTTCTTT | CSVRRGRTNTEAFF | TRBV29-1 | NA | TRBJ1-1 | NA
TGTGCCAGCAGCCACCGGGACAGAGCAAGAAAGGGTCATGTCTTC | CASSHRDRARKGHVF | TRBV4-2 | NA | TRBJ2-1 | TRBD1
TGTGCCAGCAGCCCCGAATTTGGGACATACAAAGCTTTCTTT | CASSPEFGTYKAFF | TRBV7-9 | NA | TRBJ1-1 | NA
TGCAGTGCATCCGTCCGACAGGGATTGTCGCCCCAGCATTTT | CSASVRQGLSPQHF | TRBV20-1 | many | TRBJ1-5 | TRBD1
TGTGCCATCAGTGATCCCCAGTACTTC | CAISDPQYF | TRBV10-3 | NA | TRBJ2-5 | NA
TGCGCCAGCAGTGATGGGACAGGGGAAAAACTGTTTTTT | CASSDGTGEKLFF | TRBV10-2 | many | TRBJ1-4 | TRBD1
TGTGCCAGTAGTCAGACAGCGGGTCAGCCCCAGCATTTT | CASSQTAGQPQHF | TRBV19 | many | TRBJ1-5 | NA
TGTGCCACCAGTGACCCGGGACCCAGCATAGGCTACAATGAGCAGTTCTTC | CATSDPGPSIGYNEQFF | TRBV24-1 | NA | TRBJ2-1 | NA
TGTGCCAGCAGTGAATTTAGGGGGACCAAAAACATTCAGTACTTC | CASSEFRGTKNIQYF | TRBV25-1 | NA | TRBJ2-4 | NA
TGTGCCAGCAGCCCCACAGCCCGCAGGGGTTTGGGAAAGGGGCAGTACTTC | CASSPTARRGLGKGQYF | TRBV7-2 | many | TRBJ2-7 | NA
TGTGCCAGCAGCCCCAGTCCGGGACAGGGAAATTCACCCCTCCACTTT | CASSPSPGQGNSPLHF | TRBV5-5 | many | TRBJ1-6 | TRBD1
TGCAGTGCTAAGGGGGCAGGAGTGGATCAGCCCCAGCATTTT | CSAKGAGVDQPQHF | TRBV20-1 | NA | TRBJ1-5 | TRBD1
TGCAGTGCTAGAGATACAGCGGAGATGGACTACGAGCAGTACTTC | CSARDTAEMDYEQYF | TRBV20-1 | many | TRBJ2-7 | NA
TGCAGCGTGGCTGGGACAGGGGCAAGCACTGATACGCAGTATTTT | CSVAGTGASTDTQYF | TRBV29-1 | few | TRBJ2-3 | TRBD1
TGTGCCATCATGTCGGGGCCCGAGGGCGAGCAGTACTTC | CAIMSGPEGEQYF | TRBV10-3 | many | TRBJ2-7 | NA
TGTGCCACCAGCAGTAGGACAGGGGGCCGTCCCAATCGCGAGTTCTTC | CATSSRTGGRPNREFF | TRBV15 | NA | TRBJ2-1 | TRBD1
TGTGCCAGCAGTGTTGGGACAGGGATGAACACTGAAGCTTTCTTT | CASSVGTGMNTEAFF | TRBV2 | NA | TRBJ1-1 | TRBD1
NA | CASSTSGTVQPQHF | TRBV6-1 | NA | TRBJ1-5 | NA
TGCGCCAGCAGCCAATCGGAGACCGAAGGAGTCTACGAGCAGTACTTC | CASSQSETEGVYEQYF | TRBV4-1 | many | TRBJ2-7 | NA
TGTGCCAGCAGTGCCCCGACTAGCGGGAGGCTCGAGCAGTACTTC | CASSAPTSGRLEQYF | TRBV12-3/TRBV12-4 | few | TRBJ2-7 | TRBD2
TGCAGTGCTTCCCCTCAGTGGAGCGGCTCCTACAATGAGCAGTTCTTC | CSASPQWSGSYNEQFF | TRBV20-1 | many | TRBJ2-1 | NA
TGCAGCGTTGAAGGGGGACAGGACTTTATGGACTACGAGCAGTACTTC | CSVEGGQDFMDYEQYF | TRBV29-1 | NA | TRBJ2-7 | TRBD1
TGTGCCAGCAGCCGTCCGGATCCTCAAGAGACCCAGTACTTC | CASSRPDPQETQYF | TRBV5-4 | NA | TRBJ2-5 | NA
TGCAGCGGCAGGACAGGTTTCGAGCAGTACTTC | CSGRTGFEQYF | TRBV29-1 | many | TRBJ2-7 | TRBD1